This paragraph covers one TCR beta chain sequence. This record comes from a study of T-cell memory formation after mild COVID-19. TCRdb itself ran the 5' RACE reads through MiXCR, one entry per CDR3 protein. The sample yields approximately 250,000 distinct CDR3 sequences, 15% seen once. The sequenced sample was PBMCs or a T cell subset sorted from them (not recorded which). The receptor's source is an adult woman who had mild COVID-19 (a few samples of this study predate the infection). Cell type and time point are not known.

The CDR3, as DNA: TGTGCCAGCAGCAAGGAACTAGCGGGGGGGAATGAGCAGTTCTTC. The encoded protein is CASSKELAGGNEQFF. J is TRBJ2-1 and V is TRBV2; 13 nucleotides match TRBD2. V lost 6 bases, J lost 7 bases, and 6 bases stayed unmatched. The CDR3 runs 15 residues. Germline lookup yields CDR1 SNHLY and CDR2 FYNNEI.